The TCR beta chain under discussion was sequenced for a study of T cells after posttransplantation cyclophosphamide (TCRdb year 2016). About the study as a whole: Using TRB sequencing, the study followed how the T cell repertoire rebuilt after myeloablative bone marrow transplantation with posttransplantation cyclophosphamide given as GVHD prophylaxis. Samples from 30 to 35 PTCy-treated patients, along with samples from some 15 of their related bone marrow donors, underwent antigen receptor sequencing. TRB sequencing was performed on blood from all 35 or so PTCy patients with 1-year posttransplant specimens. TRB sequencing was also done on up to 3 additional blood samples from 2 to 5.2 years after transplant in 3 patients, and on pretransplant blood from 4 patients. Public TRB sequences were checked against a database of over 3,500 sequences associated with responses to pathogens, tumor antigens, self-antigens and alloantigens. TRA and TRB clonality were tightly correlated in about 10 samples, so subsequent TCR analyses focused on TRB only. What the work shows at the level of the full study, not this receptor alone: At 1-2 months, donor-recipient similarity was low but rose over the first year, and the later blood repertoires were often dominated by donor CD8+ memory clones. The TRB repertoires of T cells infiltrating skin or GI tract showed only limited overlap with the TRB repertoires of T cells in blood. Across roughly 48 patients, TRB clonality was highly associated with recipient CMV seropositivity and CMV reactivation, and diversity in PTCy patients was similar to diversity in CNI/methotrexate controls.

This clone was observed a single time. The target of this receptor is not known. No base quality values were provided; no much bigger clone lies one nucleotide off. Genomic DNA was used for TRB sequencing, which was performed with the immunoSEQ assay at survey resolution or with the hsTCRB kit. The study's own analysis went as follows. The immunoSEQ software was used for initial read processing, and the LymphoSeq R package was used for repertoire analyses. Clonality was computed as 1 minus normalized Shannon entropy; Gini coefficient was also calculated for each TRB dataset. Phenotypes of unsorted samples were inferred by mapping TRB sequences from sorted subsets of the recipient or donor onto the same recipient's unsorted samples. TCRdb re-hosts the immuneACCESS table, in-frame sequences only. Its copies lack some clones; in the studies checked, an unresolved V gene accounts for under half of them, and the cause for the rest is not known. The V and J calls and clone size come from that table; D and trimming were worked out from the DNA. This sample gives some 61,000 clones in total; just under 95% of them show up just once. The ten largest clones capture 3% of the sample.

CDR1 and CDR2 are drawn from the germline V gene: SNHLY, FYNNEI. Including cysteine and phenylalanine, the CDR3 has 15 amino acids. Only the CDR3 DNA is retained, 45 bases long and in frame from the first base. V is cut back by 1 base and J by 9 bases, with 7 bases in the junction unmatched. On the day of marrow donation, related bone marrow donors gave peripheral blood samples. Mononuclear cells from peripheral blood and bone marrow were separated by Ficoll-Hypaque density centrifugation and then cryopreserved. This sequence uses TRBV2 and TRBJ2-4; TRBD2 fits 9 bases in the junction. The origin of this receptor is a woman in her 30s in good health and a related stem cell transplant donor. What was sequenced was PBMCs. The CDR3 here reads CASSEVRGGAVIQYF. The DNA sequence is given as TGTGCCAGCAGTGAAGTTCGCGGGGGGGCGGTCATTCAGTACTTC.